These 18 T cell receptor beta chains were all obtained from the same sample, sequenced in a study of OX40 agonist ivuxolimab in advanced cancers. Receptor amplification or capture employed the immunoSEQ multiplex PCR assay. Imported from immuneACCESS, the table was reduced by TCRdb to in-frame sequences with V and J called. These copies leave out some clones; in studies compared against another copy, an unresolved V gene accounts for under half, and the cause of the remainder is not known. The sample yields tens of thousands of clones; 75% to 95% were counted once. The top ten constitute roughly 0.45% of the sample. Material: CD4+ or CD8+ T cells sorted from blood, obtained in a trial of the OX40 agonist ivuxolimab. The receptors originated from an adult with an advanced solid tumor such as melanoma, head and neck, liver or kidney cancer.

The rearrangement joins TRBV5-6 to TRBJ2-5, with D unclear. This CDR3 has 13 amino acids. V lost 1 base and J 5 bases, leaving 9 bases between the germline ends. CDR1 and CDR2 (germline): SGHDT, YYEEEE. The CDR3 sequence: CASSLRPRETQYF. The CDR3 DNA sequence: TGTGCCAGCAGCTTGAGACCGCGGGAGACCCAGTACTTC.

This clone was found once. The CDR3 loop is CASSPGLAAGETQYF. The DNA of the CDR3 is TGTGCCAGCTCACCTGGACTAGCCGCCGGGGAGACCCAGTACTTC. This chain joins TRBV18 and TRBJ2-5; TRBD2 matches at 8 bases. There are 15 residues in the CDR3. After removal of 3 bases from V and 5 bases from J, the junction contained 8 bases not matched to a gene. CDR1 is KGHSH and CDR2 is LQKENI in the germline V gene.

V gene TRBV30 combines with J gene TRBJ1-5; D remains ambiguous. The CDR3 covers 17 residues. Germline values: CDR1 GTSNPN, CDR2 SVGIG (reference sequence). V gave up 0 bases and J gave up 6 bases, with 21 bases separating them. The CDR3 reads CAWSVRPSGNRVQPQHF. DNA for the CDR3: TGTGCCTGGAGTGTACGTCCTAGTGGCAACCGGGTTCAGCCCCAGCATTTT.

This chain joins TRBV11-3 and TRBJ2-2; D could derive from TRBD1 or TRBD2 (5 bases each). The CDR3 has 15 amino acids. Germline lookup yields CDR1 SGHNT and CDR2 YENEEA. V lost 5 bases and J lost 4, with 14 bases in between. This CDR3 is CASSPTGTLTGELFF. The CDR3 bases are TGTGCCAGCAGCCCCACCGGGACCCTCACCGGGGAGCTGTTTTTT.

The rearrangement joins TRBV5-1 to TRBJ2-3, with 12 bases fitting TRBD1. V was pared by 4 bases and J by 4 bases, with 7 bases of the junction left unmatched. Germline V gene lookup returns CDR1 SGHRS and CDR2 YFSETQ. The CDR3 runs to 16 residues. The CDR3 loop reads CASSGGQGALADTQYF. The CDR3 coding sequence is TGCGCCAGCAGCGGGGGACAGGGGGCTCTTGCAGATACGCAGTATTTT.

The rearrangement uses TRBV19 and TRBJ1-4, with a weak D call TRBD1 (6 bases). Germline V gene sequence: CDR1 LNHDA, CDR2 SQIVND (reference sequence). V shed 5 bases and J shed 5 bases, with 18 bases lying between them. The CDR3 runs 16 residues. The CDR3 reads CASSAHEGTSNEKLFF. CDR3 nucleotides: TGTGCCAGTAGTGCCCACGAGGGGACATCGAATGAAAAACTGTTTTTT.

The chain employs TRBV18 and TRBJ1-1; D unclear. The CDR3 is 19 amino acids. Between the trimmed V and J ends, which lost 3 bases and 0 bases, there was a span of 23 bases. Per germline, CDR1 KGHSH and CDR2 LQKENI. The CDR3 loop is CASSPTRSGWERLNTEAFF. The CDR3 DNA is TGTGCCAGCTCACCGACTAGATCGGGGTGGGAGCGATTGAACACTGAAGCTTTCTTT.

The chain recombines TRBV30 with TRBJ1-5; D is possibly TRBD1 (6 bases). V was trimmed by 1 base and J by 6 bases, leaving 10 bases between them. CDR3 length equals 13 residues. Germline V gives CDR1 GTSNPN, CDR2 SVGIG (reference sequence). The CDR3 region is CAWSGQDGQPQHF. The CDR3 DNA reads as TGTGCCTGGAGTGGACAGGATGGTCAGCCCCAGCATTTT.

The genes are TRBV9 and TRBJ2-5; TRBD2 agrees at 8 bases. Germline CDR1 reads SGDLS; CDR2 reads YYNGEE. Trimming took 4 bases from V and 4 from J; bases not matched to a gene: 9. This CDR3 has 15 amino acids. The DNA of the CDR3 is TGTGCCAGCAGCCCCTACGGGGGGGTTATAGAGACCCAGTACTTC. The encoded protein is CASSPYGGVIETQYF.

The chain recombines TRBV7-2 with TRBJ2-1; TRBD2 matches 15 bases. From germline, CDR1 is SGHTA and CDR2 FQGNSA. The CDR3 runs to 16 residues. With 5 bases clipped from V and 8 bases from J, the junction kept 7 bases outside the gene matches. CDR3 nucleotides: TGTGCCAGCAGCCCCCCCGGGACTAGCGGGAGGTATGAGCAGTTCTTC. This gives the protein CASSPPGTSGRYEQFF.

The chain joins TRBV14 to TRBJ1-2, with D tentatively TRBD1 (6 bases). The length of the CDR3 is 14 residues. Trimming stripped 4 bases from V and 7 bases from J, with 16 bases between. Per germline, CDR1 SGHDN and CDR2 FVKESK. The CDR3 loop is CASSLNQGRSGYTF. For the CDR3, the DNA is TGTGCCAGCAGCCTAAACCAGGGGCGAAGTGGCTACACCTTC.

V is TRBV19 and J is TRBJ2-5; weak D call: TRBD2 (5 bases). Germline-derived CDR1 and CDR2 are LNHDA and SQIVND (reference sequence). This CDR3 has 14 residues. V was trimmed by 4 bases and J by 5 bases, leaving 14 bases between them. The CDR3 DNA reads TGTGCCAGTAGTACCCCTCGTAGGAGGGAGACCCAGTACTTC. Its translation is CASSTPRRRETQYF.

The V and J genes are TRBV10-2 and TRBJ1-1, with TRBD1 matching over 8 bases. J was trimmed by 1 base and V by 2 bases; bases with no gene match: 15. The V gene's germline CDR1 is WSHSY and CDR2 SAAADI. There are 19 residues in the CDR3. CDR3 sequence (DNA): TGCGCCAGCAGTGAGAGGGCAGGGGGCGCTGGGTTTGCGAACACTGAAGCTTTCTTT. Translation gives CASSERAGGAGFANTEAFF.

The chain uses TRBV18 and TRBJ2-5, with D unclear. The CDR3 has 12 residues. Germline loops: CDR1 KGHSH, CDR2 LQKENI. Trimming took off 3 bases at V and 5 bases at J, with 7 bases between the two ends. The CDR3 sequence: CASSPDVETQYF. DNA of the CDR3: TGTGCCAGCTCACCCGACGTGGAGACCCAGTACTTC. Full variable domain (remainder filled in from reference TRBV18 and TRBJ2-5): NAGVMQNPRHLVRRRGQEARLRCSPMKGHSHVYWYRQLPEEGLKFMVYLQKENIIDESGMPKERFSAEFPKEGPSILRIQQVVRGDSAAYFCASSPDVETQYFGPGTRLLVL.

The chain combines TRBV18 with TRBJ1-1; perhaps TRBD1 as D (6 bases). The CDR3 is made up of 15 amino acids. Germline CDR1 reads KGHSH; CDR2 reads LQKENI. V lost 5 bases and J lost 0, with 13 bases in between. This CDR3 is CASSSSGVVNTEAFF. The CDR3 DNA is TGTGCCAGCTCATCCTCAGGGGTTGTGAACACTGAAGCTTTCTTT.

This chain links TRBV15 with TRBJ1-1; TRBD1 is a possible D gene (5 bases). CDR3 length: 14 residues. Trimming cost V 0 bases and J 1 base, with 6 bases left between them. In germline, CDR1 is LNHNV, CDR2 YYDKDF (reference sequence). CDR3 region: CATSRDQGNTEAFF. In DNA form, the CDR3 reads TGTGCCACCAGCAGAGACCAGGGGAACACTGAAGCTTTCTTT.

The rearrangement links TRBV2 to TRBJ2-7; TRBD1 matches 8 bases. The J segment lost 2 bases and the V segment lost 4 bases, leaving 1 base of the junction unmatched. Germline CDR1 is SNHLY and CDR2 is FYNNEI. The CDR3 sequence is 13 residues long. The CDR3 spells CASSAQGAYEQYF. For the CDR3, the DNA is TGTGCCAGCAGTGCACAGGGGGCCTACGAGCAGTACTTC.

This clone was seen only a few times. This chain links TRBV7-2 with TRBJ2-1; 9 nucleotides agree with TRBD2. Germline V gene data show CDR1 as SGHTA and CDR2 as FQGNSA. Trimming took 0 bases from V and 6 from J; bases not matched to a gene: 12. This CDR3 is built from 18 residues. In DNA, the CDR3 is TGTGCCAGCAGCTTAGCTAGTCGCGGGAGGGGGGAAGGCAATGAGCAGTTCTTC. Residues: CASSLASRGRGEGNEQFF.